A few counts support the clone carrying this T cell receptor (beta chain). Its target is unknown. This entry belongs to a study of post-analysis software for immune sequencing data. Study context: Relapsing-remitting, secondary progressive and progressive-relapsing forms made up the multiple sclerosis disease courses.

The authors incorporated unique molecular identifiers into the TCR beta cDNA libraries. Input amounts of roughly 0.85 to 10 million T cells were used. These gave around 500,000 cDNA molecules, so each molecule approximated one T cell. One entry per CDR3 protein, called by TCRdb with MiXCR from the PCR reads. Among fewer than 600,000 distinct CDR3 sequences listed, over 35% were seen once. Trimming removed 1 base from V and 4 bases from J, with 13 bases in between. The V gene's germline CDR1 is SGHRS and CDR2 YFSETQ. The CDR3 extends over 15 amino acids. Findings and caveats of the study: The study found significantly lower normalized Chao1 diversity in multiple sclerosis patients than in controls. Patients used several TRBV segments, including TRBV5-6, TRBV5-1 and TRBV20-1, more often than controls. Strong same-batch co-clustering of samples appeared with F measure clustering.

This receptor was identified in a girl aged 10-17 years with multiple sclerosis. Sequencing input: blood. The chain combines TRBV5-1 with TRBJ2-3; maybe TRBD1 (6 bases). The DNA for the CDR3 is TGCGCCAGCAGCTTGATCTCAGGGGCCTCAGATACGCAGTATTTT. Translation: CASSLISGASDTQYF.